These 10 T cell receptor beta chains were sequenced from one sample in a study of control samples from healthy donors and cancer patients (dated by TCRdb to 2018 to 2020). Receptor libraries were prepared by the immunoSEQ multiplex PCR assay. TCRdb re-hosts the immuneACCESS table, in-frame sequences only. Its copies lack some clones; in the studies checked, an unresolved V gene accounts for under half of them, and the cause for the rest is not known. The sample data list approximately 100,000 clones, and roughly 91% of these were observed just once. The top ten hold approximately 15% of the sample. Sequenced material: blood. Source of these receptors: a woman aged 45 to 65 in good health.

The chain combines TRBV7-9 with TRBJ2-1; the match to TRBD1 covers 7 bases. The J segment lost 5 bases and the V segment lost 4 bases, leaving 5 bases of the junction unmatched. The CDR3 runs to 14 residues. From germline, CDR1 is SEHNR and CDR2 FQNEAQ (reference sequence). CDR3 sequence (DNA): TGTGCCAGCAGCTCGGACAGGCTGGACAATGAGCAGTTCTTC. Translated, it gives CASSSDRLDNEQFF.

The chain couples TRBV6-6 to TRBJ1-5; TRBD1 is a possible D gene (5 bases). V lost 6 bases to trimming and J lost 4 bases, with 16 bases between them. There are 15 residues in the CDR3. Germline V CDR1 and CDR2: MNHNY, SVGAGI (reference sequence). The DNA of the CDR3 is TGTGCCAGCAGACCCCCGGAGGGACGAAATCAGCCCCAGCATTTT. Encoded protein: CASRPPEGRNQPQHF.

The chain links TRBV18 to TRBJ2-1; TRBD1 matches 8 bases. Germline CDR1 KGHSH, CDR2 LQKENI. The J segment lost 7 bases and the V segment lost 4 bases, leaving 9 bases of the junction unmatched. This CDR3 region has 15 residues. This CDR3 reads CASSLGTGLLNEQFF. The CDR3 region has the DNA TGTGCCAGCTCACTAGGGACAGGCCTTTTGAATGAGCAGTTCTTC. Full variable domain (remainder filled in from reference TRBV18 and TRBJ2-1): NAGVMQNPRHLVRRRGQEARLRCSPMKGHSHVYWYRQLPEEGLKFMVYLQKENIIDESGMPKERFSAEFPKEGPSILRIQQVVRGDSAAYFCASSLGTGLLNEQFFGPGTRLTVL.

This clone showed up many times. The J gene is TRBJ1-6, the V gene TRBV7-9; D is ambiguous. The ends were cut back, 5 bases at V and 5 bases at J, with 25 bases in the middle. Germline V gene sequence: CDR1 SEHNR, CDR2 FQNEAQ (reference sequence). The CDR3 is 19 residues long. DNA of the CDR3: TGTGCCAGCAGCAATCTTTTAAGCCGCCGTGGGCCGAATAATTCACCCCTCCACTTT. Its translation: CASSNLLSRRGPNNSPLHF.

The chain combines TRBV27 with TRBJ2-2; no firm D call. The CDR3 has 14 amino acids. Germline V gene lookup returns CDR1 MNHEY and CDR2 SMNVEV (reference sequence). Between the trimmed V and J ends, which lost 0 bases and 8 bases, there was a span of 10 bases. The DNA for the CDR3 is TGTGCCAGCAGTTTATCGCCCTCCCTTGGGGAGCTGTTTTTT. As protein: CASSLSPSLGELFF.

CDR3 sequence: CASSGGQGLRNEQFF. In DNA form, the CDR3 reads TGTGCCAGTAGTGGGGGACAGGGGCTGAGAAATGAGCAGTTCTTC. This chain uses TRBV19 with TRBJ2-1, with 10 bases lining up with TRBD1. Germline V gives CDR1 LNHDA, CDR2 SQIVND (reference sequence). The CDR3 is made up of 15 amino acids. The J segment lost 7 bases and the V segment lost 5 bases, leaving 8 bases of the junction unmatched.

The V and J genes are TRBV18 and TRBJ1-5; perhaps TRBD1 as D (6 bases). Trimming cost V 8 bases and J 5 bases, with 16 bases left between them. Germline CDR1 is KGHSH and CDR2 is LQKENI. The CDR3 extends over 14 amino acids. CDR3 sequence (DNA): TGTGCCAGCAGCCGAGGGGGAAAGGATCAGCCCCAGCATTTT. Translating gives CASSRGGKDQPQHF.

For the CDR3, the DNA is TGTGCCAGTACTAACGTGGGGGGGCTTGGCACAGATACGCAGTATTTT. It specifies CASTNVGGLGTDTQYF. The V gene is TRBV19, the J gene TRBJ2-3; possible D gene TRBD2, 7 bases. CDR1 is LNHDA, CDR2 SQIVND, per germline (reference sequence). V lost 7 bases, J lost 1 base, and 18 bases lay in between. The CDR3 is made up of 16 amino acids.

The chain links TRBV18 to TRBJ1-2; D perhaps matches TRBD1 (5 bases). The CDR3 is made up of 13 amino acids. Germline CDR1 reads KGHSH; CDR2 reads LQKENI. V lost 6 bases and J 8 bases, leaving 16 bases between the germline ends. CDR3 residues: CASSLLEGRGYTF. The CDR3 coding sequence is TGTGCCAGCTCGCTCCTTGAGGGGAGAGGCTACACCTTC.

This chain connects TRBV10-1 to TRBJ1-5; a possible D gene is TRBD1 (6 bases). Trimming shortened V by 3 bases and J by 2 bases, and 8 bases separated the two germline ends. Germline CDR1 WNHNN, CDR2 SYGVQD (reference sequence). The CDR3 covers 14 residues. CDR3 sequence reads: CASSEGGGNQPQHF. The CDR3 DNA reads as TGCGCCAGCAGTGAAGGGGGTGGCAATCAGCCCCAGCATTTT.